Following are 9 T cell receptor beta chains from one sample sequenced in a study of blood T cell repertoires in COVID-19. Generated by immunoSEQ multiplex PCR, the TCRdb table keeps only in-frame clones and is missing some. Of 120,000 or so clones listed, more than 70% are singletons. The sequenced sample consisted of peripheral blood. These receptors all come from a man at least 80 years old with active or convalescent COVID-19.

This rearrangement joins TRBV6-2 or TRBV6-3 to TRBJ2-7; 11 nucleotides match TRBD1. J gave up 2 bases and V 6 bases, and 12 bases lay outside the gene matches. The CDR3 has 17 amino acids. Per the germline V gene, CDR1 is MNHEY and CDR2 is SVGEGT. The CDR3 loop reads CASSSGTGGYTAYEQYF. The DNA for the CDR3 is TGTGCCAGCAGCTCCGGGACAGGGGGATATACGGCCTACGAGCAGTACTTC.

The chain recombines TRBV19 with TRBJ1-4; no clear D. The germline V gene encodes CDR1 LNHDA and CDR2 SQIVND (reference sequence). Trimming stripped 3 bases from V and 8 bases from J, with 4 bases between. The CDR3 is 11 residues long. In DNA form, the CDR3 reads TGTGCCAGTAGTATGAGGGAAAAACTGTTTTTT. Its translation: CASSMREKLFF. Supplemented by reference TRBV19 and TRBJ1-4, the full variable domain reads DGGITQSPKYLFRKEGQNVTLSCEQNLNHDAMYWYRQDPGQGLRLIYYSQIVNDFQKGDIAEGYSVSREKKESFPLTVTSAQKNPTAFYLCASSMREKLFFGSGTQLSVL.

V gene TRBV28 combines with J gene TRBJ1-2; tentatively, D is TRBD1 (6 bases). The CDR3 length is 15 residues. Per germline, CDR1 MDHEN and CDR2 SYDVKM. With 7 bases removed from V and 2 bases from J, the gap between germline ends came to 17 bases. The CDR3 coding sequence is TGTGCCAGCAAGAGACAGGCCTCCAAAAACTATGGCTACACCTTC. The encoded protein is CASKRQASKNYGYTF.

The genes are TRBV19 and TRBJ1-1; possible D gene TRBD1, 6 bases. V gave up 4 bases and J gave up 4 bases, with 16 bases separating them. Germline CDR1 is LNHDA and CDR2 is SQIVND (reference sequence). This CDR3 has 15 residues. CDR3 nucleotides: TGTGCCAGTAGTAGTTCCCAGGGCAGGGGCACTGAAGCTTTCTTT. It codes for CASSSSQGRGTEAFF.

V gene TRBV2 combines with J gene TRBJ2-7, with 8 nucleotides matching TRBD1. Germline loops: CDR1 SNHLY, CDR2 FYNNEI. The V and J ends lost 4 bases and 3 bases, in that order; junction bases with no gene match: 11. The CDR3 is made up of 16 amino acids. CDR3 protein: CASSVYADREVYEQYF. CDR3 DNA sequence: TGTGCCAGCAGTGTCTACGCGGACAGGGAAGTCTACGAGCAGTACTTC.

V usage is TRBV10-3 and J usage is TRBJ2-7; D possibly corresponds to TRBD2 (6 bases). V was cut by 9 bases and J by 7 bases, with 13 bases left in between. The CDR3 spans 11 residues. From germline, CDR1 is ENHRY and CDR2 SYGVKD. CDR3 protein: CAMGPRGEQYF. The CDR3, as DNA: TGTGCCATGGGTCCCCGGGGGGAGCAGTACTTC.

V gene TRBV3-1 (or the pseudogene TRBV3-2) combines with J gene TRBJ2-3; 9 bases match TRBD1. After removal of 3 bases from V and 4 bases from J, the junction contained 2 bases not matched to a gene. The CDR3 totals 14 residues. Looked up from germline, CDR1 is LGHDT and CDR2 is YNNKEL (reference sequence). The DNA for the CDR3 is TGTGCCAGCAGCCAGGGGACAGGGTCAGATACGCAGTATTTT. Protein product: CASSQGTGSDTQYF.

The V call is TRBV19, the J call TRBJ2-1; 9 nucleotides line up with TRBD2. The CDR3 has 16 residues. Germline values: CDR1 LNHDA, CDR2 SQIVND (reference sequence). The V segment lost 6 bases and the J segment 0 bases; nucleotides outside the gene matches: 6. The CDR3 coding sequence is TGTGCCAGTAGAAGTGGCGGGGGGGGCTCCTACAATGAGCAGTTCTTC. Protein product: CASRSGGGGSYNEQFF.

The rearrangement uses TRBV7-2 and TRBJ2-2; the D gene is possibly TRBD2 (6 bases). The CDR3 has 16 amino acids. V was shortened by 2 bases and J by 0 bases, with 10 bases between the two germline ends. CDR1 is SGHTA, CDR2 FQGNSA, per germline. The CDR3, as DNA: TGTGCCAGCAGCTTAACGTCGGGGGCGAACACCGGGGAGCTGTTTTTT. It translates to CASSLTSGANTGELFF.